A single sample is the source of the 17 T cell receptor beta chains below, sequenced in a study of cytomegalovirus exposure and HLA in healthy donors. Clones were sequenced by immunoSEQ multiplex PCR, and TCRdb holds only the in-frame ones, with some missing. The sample holds under 75,000 clones, roughly 94% seen once. The sequenced sample was PBMCs. The receptors here all came from a woman younger than 30 in good health and CMV-seropositive.

CDR3 protein: CASSHDREATNEKLFF. The DNA of the CDR3 is TGTGCCAGCAGCCACGACAGAGAAGCAACTAATGAAAAACTGTTTTTT. The chain uses TRBV4-2 and TRBJ1-4; D may be TRBD1 (5 bases). CDR3 size: 16 residues. Germline V gene sequence: CDR1 LGHNA, CDR2 YNFKEQ. Trimming took off 3 bases at V and 0 bases at J, with 11 bases between the two ends.

A single count supports this clone. The rearrangement links TRBV5-4 to TRBJ2-2; D remains ambiguous. The CDR3 length is 16 residues. Trimming pared 1 base from V and 0 bases from J, leaving 10 bases between. Germline values: CDR1 SGHNT, CDR2 YYREEE (reference sequence). CDR3 coding DNA: TGTGCCAGCAGCTTGTCTCGGTCGGCGAACACCGGGGAGCTGTTTTTT. Residues: CASSLSRSANTGELFF.

Here the CDR3 reads CASSPIKPYGYTF. The CDR3 nucleotides read TGTGCCAGCAGCCCTATCAAGCCCTATGGCTACACCTTC. The rearrangement links TRBV13 to TRBJ1-2; D gene unclear. Germline V gene data show CDR1 as PRHDT and CDR2 as FYEKMQ (reference sequence). V was pared by 5 bases and J by 4 bases, with 11 bases between. This CDR3 region has 13 residues.

This chain links TRBV28 with TRBJ2-7; the match to TRBD2 covers 8 bases. J gave up 4 bases and V 5 bases, and 10 bases lay outside the gene matches. In germline, CDR1 is MDHEN, CDR2 SYDVKM. CDR3 length equals 15 residues. CDR3 amino acids: CASSPPRGGEYEQYF. In nucleotides, the CDR3 is TGTGCCAGCAGTCCTCCCCGGGGGGGAGAGTACGAGCAGTACTTC.

This clone was picked up a small number of times. V is TRBV6-5 and J is TRBJ1-1; 10 bases map to TRBD1. The CDR3 contains 14 residues. The germline CDR1 and CDR2 sequences are MNHEY and SVGAGI. J was trimmed by 6 bases and V by 7 bases; bases with no gene match: 8. CDR3: CASTGQGVESEAFF. CDR3 nucleotide sequence: TGTGCCAGCACCGGACAGGGGGTCGAGTCTGAAGCTTTCTTT.

The chain uses TRBV7-8 and TRBJ1-2; D remains unclear. The germline CDR1 and CDR2 sequences are SGHVS and FQNEAQ. V lost 3 bases and J 4 bases, leaving 18 bases between the germline ends. The CDR3 totals 16 residues. CDR3 amino acids: CASSLSTQDSLYGYTF. DNA of the CDR3: TGTGCCAGCAGCTTGTCTACCCAAGACTCCCTCTATGGCTACACCTTC.

The chain recombines TRBV18 with TRBJ2-7, with D hard to call. The CDR3 covers 14 residues. The V and J ends lost 0 bases and 9 bases respectively, with 15 bases between them. Germline V gene lookup returns CDR1 KGHSH and CDR2 LQKENI. The CDR3 nucleotides read TGTGCCAGCTCACCACCTGGTCCTAGGTGTGGGCAGTACTTC. This encodes CASSPPGPRCGQYF.

This clone was recorded only once. This chain connects TRBV18 to TRBJ1-1, with D tentatively TRBD1 (6 bases). The germline CDR1 and CDR2 sequences are KGHSH and LQKENI. V lost 5 bases to trimming and J lost 8 bases, with 12 bases between them. The length of the CDR3 is 12 residues. CDR3 residues: CASSTPGGEAFF. CDR3 nucleotides: TGTGCCAGCTCAACTCCGGGGGGCGAAGCTTTCTTT.

The chain's CDR3 is CASSYVPRATAEAFF. The CDR3 nucleotides are TGTGCCAGCAGCTATGTACCAAGAGCTACCGCTGAAGCTTTCTTT. The V and J genes are TRBV6-1 and TRBJ1-1; D gene uncertain. V was trimmed by 6 bases and J by 6 bases, leaving 20 bases between them. CDR1 and CDR2 (germline): MNHNS, SASEGT. This CDR3 comprises 15 residues.

This sequence joins TRBV5-6 and TRBJ1-2; 7 bases are a match to TRBD1. This CDR3 has 16 residues. Germline V gene data show CDR1 as SGHDT and CDR2 as YYEEEE. Unmatched junction bases numbered 13, after V lost 4 bases and J lost 4 bases. This chain's CDR3 is CASSQIARQGIYGYTF. CDR3 nucleotides: TGTGCCAGCAGCCAGATCGCTAGACAGGGAATCTATGGCTACACCTTC.

The chain couples TRBV5-1 to TRBJ2-1, with D possibly TRBD2 on 6 matching bases. V dropped 0 bases and J dropped 5 bases, with 15 bases sitting between them. CDR1 SGHRS and CDR2 YFSETQ come from the germline V gene. The CDR3 is 16 residues long. CDR3 region: CASSLGVKTRDNEQFF. In DNA form, the CDR3 reads TGCGCCAGCAGCTTGGGTGTGAAGACTAGAGACAATGAGCAGTTCTTC.

The CDR3 coding sequence is TGCGCCAGCAGCCTAACCCGGGACAGCCATGGCTACACCTTC. It is translated as CASSLTRDSHGYTF. V gene TRBV4-1 combines with J gene TRBJ1-2; 7 positions match TRBD1. Trimming removed 4 bases from V and 6 bases from J; junction bases left unmatched: 8. The CDR3 is made up of 14 amino acids. Looked up from germline, CDR1 is MGHRA and CDR2 is YSYEKL.

This rearrangement joins TRBV30 to TRBJ2-3; TRBD1 agrees at 8 bases. Germline V lookup: CDR1 GTSNPN, CDR2 SVGIG (reference sequence). The CDR3 totals 17 residues. The V segment lost 4 bases and the J segment 1 base; nucleotides outside the gene matches: 13. The CDR3 DNA is TGTGCCTGGACCTCGGACAGGGTCAGACTACGCACAGATACGCAGTATTTT. It encodes CAWTSDRVRLRTDTQYF.

This rearrangement joins TRBV15 to TRBJ2-7; possibly TRBD1 for D (6 bases). The CDR3 totals 15 residues. Trimming removed 0 bases from V and 3 bases from J, with 12 bases in between. Germline assignment: CDR1 LNHNV and CDR2 YYDKDF (reference sequence). The CDR3 bases are TGTGCCACCAGCAGAGATCCGGGACATAACTACGAGCAGTACTTC. Amino acids: CATSRDPGHNYEQYF.

The chain uses TRBV5-1 and TRBJ1-6; 11 bases map to TRBD1. Germline V lookup: CDR1 SGHRS, CDR2 YFSETQ. J gave up 10 bases and V 6 bases, and 9 bases lay outside the gene matches. The CDR3 has 15 amino acids. CDR3 region: CASKQRTGGDSPLHF. The CDR3 DNA reads as TGCGCCAGCAAGCAGAGGACAGGGGGCGACTCACCCCTCCACTTT.

This chain's CDR3 is CASSRLEATQYF. The CDR3 DNA is TGTGCCAGCAGTCGGCTAGAGGCGACCCAGTACTTC. The chain carries TRBV7-9 and TRBJ2-5; no definite D call. Germline lookup yields CDR1 SEHNR and CDR2 FQNEAQ (reference sequence). CDR3 length: 12 amino acids. V lost 6 bases, J lost 7 bases, and 12 bases lay in between.

The V call is TRBV19, the J call TRBJ1-5; D gene ambiguous. Looked up from germline, CDR1 is LNHDA and CDR2 is SQIVND (reference sequence). The CDR3 extends over 15 amino acids. V lost 6 bases to trimming and J lost 4 bases, with 16 bases between them. CDR3 coding DNA: TGTGCCAGTAGCACGGCGGCACGGCTGAATCAGCCCCAGCATTTT. Translated, it gives CASSTAARLNQPQHF.